The 30 T cell receptor beta chains below come from one sample, sequenced in a study of control samples from healthy donors and cancer patients. Here immunoSEQ multiplex PCR was the method, and the copy in TCRdb shows in-frame clones only, minus some. The sample holds 70,000 or so clones, about four fifths seen once. Sequenced: blood. The receptors here all came from a man aged 50-59 years in good health.

The rearrangement links TRBV30 to TRBJ2-1; either TRBD1 or TRBD2 may fit D (5 bases each). V was pared by 5 bases and J by 6 bases, with 14 bases between. In germline, CDR1 is GTSNPN, CDR2 SVGIG (reference sequence). The CDR3 is 13 residues long. DNA for the CDR3: TGTGCCTGGTCCCGGGACGCCCCCAATGAGCAGTTCTTC. This translates into CAWSRDAPNEQFF.

The chain links TRBV3-1 (or the pseudogene TRBV3-2) to TRBJ1-1; D might be TRBD1 (6 bases). The germline V and J ends were trimmed by 5 bases and 1 base, with 14 bases remaining between them. The CDR3 is 15 residues long. The germline gives CDR1 LGHDT, CDR2 YNNKEL (reference sequence). This CDR3 is CASSFAGGANTEAFF. CDR3 in DNA: TGTGCCAGCAGCTTCGCGGGGGGCGCGAACACTGAAGCTTTCTTT.

The chain has TRBV28 and TRBJ2-4; 13 bases map to TRBD2. The germline gives CDR1 MDHEN, CDR2 SYDVKM. This CDR3 comprises 17 residues. Trimming removed 5 bases from V and 2 bases from J; junction bases left unmatched: 6. The CDR3: CASSLLAGGPTKNIQYF. DNA for the CDR3: TGTGCCAGCAGTCTACTAGCGGGAGGGCCAACCAAAAACATTCAGTACTTC.

The V and J genes are TRBV5-4 and TRBJ1-6; weak D call: TRBD1 (6 bases). Germline CDR1 reads SGHNT; CDR2 reads YYREEE (reference sequence). The V end was cut by 0 bases, the J end by 4 bases, with 11 bases between. This CDR3 region has 16 residues. CDR3 sequence reads: CASSLEGRGYNSPLHF. Here the CDR3 DNA reads TGTGCCAGCAGCTTGGAAGGCAGGGGTTATAATTCACCCCTCCACTTT.

The chain combines TRBV15 with TRBJ2-3; D may be TRBD1 or TRBD2 (5 bases each). Germline V gene data show CDR1 as LNHNV and CDR2 as YYDKDF (reference sequence). Trimming stripped 1 base from V and 2 bases from J, with 22 bases between. The CDR3 has 19 residues. CDR3 sequence: CATSRVWFGLGTDTDTQYF. The CDR3, as DNA: TGTGCCACCAGCAGAGTCTGGTTCGGTCTCGGGACGGACACAGATACGCAGTATTTT.

The rearrangement uses TRBV5-1 and TRBJ1-1; D gene uncertain. V lost 4 bases and J lost 3, with 19 bases in between. The germline gives CDR1 SGHRS, CDR2 YFSETQ. There are 16 residues in the CDR3. CDR3 sequence (DNA): TGCGCCAGCAGCCTCCAAACTGGGCAGACACACACTGAAGCTTTCTTT. This gives the protein CASSLQTGQTHTEAFF.

The chain carries TRBV7-9 and TRBJ1-5; D ambiguous. The CDR3 consists of 12 residues. Deletions cut 3 bases from V and 6 bases from J, with 6 bases between. Germline-derived CDR1 and CDR2 are SEHNR and FQNEAQ (reference sequence). The CDR3 nucleotides read TGTGCCAGCAGCTTCGAGGGTCAGCCCCAGCATTTT. This gives the protein CASSFEGQPQHF.

This chain links TRBV4-3 with TRBJ2-3; D perhaps matches TRBD2 (5 bases). The V end was cut by 0 bases, the J end by 2 bases, with 12 bases between. This CDR3 contains 16 residues. Germline loops: CDR1 LGHNA, CDR2 YSLEER. The CDR3 DNA is TGCGCCAGCAGCCAAGAAGCGGCCAGCCCCACAGATACGCAGTATTTT. As protein: CASSQEAASPTDTQYF.

The chain employs TRBV9 and TRBJ2-3; no definite D call. The CDR3 is 13 amino acids. Between the trimmed V and J ends, which lost 3 bases and 4 bases, there was a span of 9 bases. Germline CDR1 is SGDLS and CDR2 is YYNGEE. Written as DNA, the CDR3 is TGTGCCAGCAGCGGTCGTGGAGCAGATACGCAGTATTTT. Its protein is CASSGRGADTQYF.

CDR3: CASSLAGWGAETQYF. CDR3 nucleotides: TGCGCCAGCAGTTTAGCGGGATGGGGCGCAGAGACCCAGTACTTC. The rearrangement joins TRBV5-1 to TRBJ2-5; 8 bases are shared with TRBD2. The ends lost 5 bases at V and 4 bases at J; junction bases unmatched: 10. Germline-derived CDR1 and CDR2 are SGHRS and YFSETQ. CDR3 size: 15 residues.

The chain recombines TRBV28 with TRBJ2-1; TRBD2 matches at 8 bases. The CDR3 is made up of 15 amino acids. V gave up 11 bases and J gave up 8 bases; unmatched junction bases: 17. Germline V gene lookup returns CDR1 MDHEN and CDR2 SYDVKM. For the CDR3, the DNA is TGTGCCTCCGCGGGGGGTTCCAGTGGGGTCTATGAGCAGTTCTTC. This codes for CASAGGSSGVYEQFF.

The DNA for the CDR3 is TGTGCCAGCAGCTGGGGCTCCGGGGCGACTAATGAAAAACTGTTTTTT. As protein: CASSWGSGATNEKLFF. The rearrangement joins TRBV27 to TRBJ1-4, with D maybe TRBD1 (5 bases). The CDR3 has 16 amino acids. V was clipped by 6 bases and J by 2 bases, with 16 bases between them. Germline CDR1 is MNHEY and CDR2 is SMNVEV (reference sequence). The whole variable domain, filled in from reference TRBV27 and TRBJ1-4, reads EAQVTQNPRYLITVTGKKLTVTCSQNMNHEYMSWYRQDPGLGLRQIYYSMNVEVTDKGDVPEGYKVSRKEKRNFPLILESPSPNQTSLYFCASSWGSGATNEKLFFGSGTQLSVL.

This rearrangement joins TRBV27 to TRBJ2-7; the match to TRBD2 covers 7 bases. Looked up from germline, CDR1 is MNHEY and CDR2 is SMNVEV (reference sequence). This CDR3 has 16 residues. V was pared by 4 bases and J by 1 base, with 10 bases of the junction left unmatched. The CDR3 coding sequence is TGTGCCAGCAGTTCCTTAGCGGGTACGGGTTCCTACGAGCAGTACTTC. Amino acids: CASSSLAGTGSYEQYF.

The CDR3 is CASSQDRAENQPQHF. The DNA for the CDR3 is TGCGCCAGCAGCCAAGATCGGGCGGAGAATCAGCCCCAGCATTTT. The chain has TRBV4-3 and TRBJ1-5; D not resolved. Germline V gene sequence: CDR1 LGHNA, CDR2 YSLEER. There are 15 residues in the CDR3. The V gene lost 0 bases and the J gene lost 4 bases, with 10 bases spanning the gap.

The chain is built from TRBV21-1 and TRBJ2-1; the table calls TRBD2, which could not be checked here. TRBV21-1 is noted as a pseudogene. The CDR3 has 15 amino acids. In nucleotides, the CDR3 is TGTGCCAGCAGCCCCGGGACTAGCGGGAGTGGTGAGCAGTTCTTC. Its translation is CASSPGTSGSGEQFF.

The chain employs TRBV6-5 and TRBJ2-3, with 11 positions matching TRBD2. Trimming cost V 5 bases and J 5 bases; bases outside gene matches: 3. The CDR3 extends over 14 amino acids. Germline V gene sequence: CDR1 MNHEY, CDR2 SVGAGI. CDR3 sequence: CASSLAGGVDTQYF. The DNA of the CDR3 is TGTGCCAGCAGTCTAGCGGGAGGCGTAGATACGCAGTATTTT.

The J gene is TRBJ2-1, the V gene TRBV4-2; 8 positions agree with TRBD2. The trim removed 6 bases at V and 4 bases at J, leaving 5 bases unmatched. Germline-derived CDR1 and CDR2 are LGHNA and YNFKEQ. This CDR3 has 14 residues. The CDR3 protein is CASRDSGAYNEQFF. CDR3 bases: TGTGCCAGCAGGGATAGCGGGGCATACAATGAGCAGTTCTTC.

The rearrangement links TRBV24-1 to TRBJ1-2; TRBD1 aligns across 7 bases. CDR3 size: 14 residues. V was clipped by 3 bases and J by 8 bases; unmatched bases: 8. CDR1 and CDR2 (germline): KGHDR, SFDVKD. The CDR3 DNA is TGTGCCACCAGTGATCCCGGACAGGTCTCCGGCTACACCTTC. Translation gives CATSDPGQVSGYTF.

The chain joins TRBV11-1 to TRBJ2-3; 12 positions match TRBD2. The germline V gene encodes CDR1 SGHAT and CDR2 FQDESV (reference sequence). The CDR3 extends over 17 amino acids. Unmatched junction bases numbered 6, after V lost 0 bases and J lost 5 bases. CDR3 nucleotides: TGTGCCAGCAGCTTAGCGCTCCTAGCGGGAGGGTTAGATACGCAGTATTTT. This gives the protein CASSLALLAGGLDTQYF.

This chain uses TRBV7-9 with TRBJ2-1; D is perhaps TRBD1 (5 bases). V lost 6 bases and J 2 bases, leaving 14 bases between the germline ends. Germline CDR1 reads SEHNR; CDR2 reads FQNEAQ (reference sequence). CDR3 length: 15 residues. The CDR3 DNA sequence: TGTGCCAGCAGGCCAGGGTTCAGCACCTACAATGAGCAGTTCTTC. The encoded protein is CASRPGFSTYNEQFF.

V gene TRBV7-9 combines with J gene TRBJ1-2; 9 bases align to TRBD1. Germline CDR1 and CDR2: SEHNR and FQNEAQ (reference sequence). The CDR3 loop spans 13 amino acids. Trimming removed 4 bases from V and 8 bases from J; junction bases left unmatched: 5. The CDR3 bases are TGTGCCAGCAGCTGGACAGGGGCGGACGGCTACACCTTC. It codes for CASSWTGADGYTF.

The rearrangement joins TRBV7-2 to TRBJ2-5; no clear D. This CDR3 spans 15 amino acids. V was pared by 1 base and J by 5 bases, with 14 bases between. Germline CDR1 SGHTA, CDR2 FQGNSA. DNA of the CDR3: TGTGCCAGCAGCTTAGTGCTCGTGGTTGGGGAGACCCAGTACTTC. Amino acids: CASSLVLVVGETQYF.

The sample holds a few counts of this clone. The chain links TRBV29-1 to TRBJ2-1; 7 bases match TRBD2. Per germline, CDR1 SQVTM and CDR2 ANQGSEA. The V segment lost 6 bases and the J segment 0 bases; nucleotides outside the gene matches: 5. CDR3 length: 14 amino acids. In nucleotides, the CDR3 is TGCAGCGTCCAGCGGGATCACTCCTACAATGAGCAGTTCTTC. Protein product: CSVQRDHSYNEQFF.

This rearrangement joins TRBV10-1 to TRBJ2-1; D unclear. This CDR3 comprises 14 residues. The V gene's germline CDR1 is WNHNN and CDR2 SYGVQD (reference sequence). V lost 4 bases and J 0 bases, leaving 7 bases between the germline ends. The CDR3: CASSAASSYNEQFF. The CDR3, as DNA: TGCGCCAGCAGTGCCGCTAGCTCCTACAATGAGCAGTTCTTC.

V is TRBV28 and J is TRBJ1-3; D not resolved. CDR3 length: 15 amino acids. The ends were cut back, 2 bases at V and 0 bases at J, with 8 bases in the middle. Germline CDR1 MDHEN, CDR2 SYDVKM. The CDR3 protein is CASSLNSNSGNTIYF. The DNA for the CDR3 is TGTGCCAGCAGTTTAAATTCTAACTCTGGAAACACCATATATTTT.

The rearrangement links TRBV30 to TRBJ1-2; TRBD1 might be the D (5 bases). CDR1 is GTSNPN and CDR2 is SVGIG in the germline V gene (reference sequence). The V and J ends lost 6 bases and 0 bases respectively, with 14 bases between them. The CDR3 runs 14 residues. Written as DNA, the CDR3 is TGTGCCTGCGCTGTGGGGCTGACTAACTATGGCTACACCTTC. Encoded protein: CACAVGLTNYGYTF.

The chain couples TRBV30 to TRBJ1-2; TRBD1 is a possible D gene (6 bases). Germline values: CDR1 GTSNPN, CDR2 SVGIG (reference sequence). Trimming pared 4 bases from V and 0 bases from J, leaving 12 bases between. The CDR3 spans 14 residues. CDR3 sequence (DNA): TGTGCCTGGAAGTTGGACAGTTCTAACTATGGCTACACCTTC. This sequence encodes CAWKLDSSNYGYTF. Drawing the rest from reference TRBV30 and TRBJ1-2, the complete variable domain is SQTIHQWPATLVQPVGSPLSLECTVEGTSNPNLYWYRQAAGRGLQLLFYSVGIGQISSEVPQNLSASRPQDRQFILSSKKLLLSDSGFYLCAWKLDSSNYGYTFGSGTRLTVV.

The gene calls are TRBV7-2 and TRBJ2-1; 7 positions match TRBD1. Losses at the gene ends were 5 bases for V and 2 bases for J; bases not matched to a gene: 0. The CDR3 runs to 13 residues. Germline-derived CDR1 and CDR2 are SGHTA and FQGNSA. CDR3 protein: CASSQGAYNEQFF. CDR3 DNA sequence: TGTGCCAGCAGCCAGGGGGCCTACAATGAGCAGTTCTTC.

This chain joins TRBV19 and TRBJ2-2; TRBD2 matches at 14 bases. This CDR3 is 19 amino acids long. V was clipped by 7 bases and J by 5 bases; unmatched bases: 15. Germline assignment: CDR1 LNHDA and CDR2 SQIVND (reference sequence). CDR3 in DNA: TGTGCCAGTACCCGGGGGGGACTAGCGGGAGTAGTCCCAACCGGGGAGCTGTTTTTT. Protein sequence: CASTRGGLAGVVPTGELFF.

The rearrangement links TRBV3-1 (or the pseudogene TRBV3-2) to TRBJ2-3; D is perhaps TRBD2 (5 bases). Germline V gene sequence: CDR1 LGHDT, CDR2 YNNKEL (reference sequence). V was pared by 6 bases and J by 0 bases, with 10 bases between. The CDR3 is 14 amino acids. CDR3 nucleotide sequence: TGTGCCAGCAGGGCGGGTCCGAGCACAGATACGCAGTATTTT. Translated: CASRAGPSTDTQYF.